One and the same sample provided the 2 T cell receptor beta chains below, sequenced in a study of beta chain features in type 1 diabetes. All of the isolated RNA was reverse transcribed, so expressed TCRB transcripts were sequenced. Data came from immunoSEQ multiplex PCR; TCRdb stores just in-frame clones and leaves some out. The data contain more than 300,000 clones, around 13% of them seen just once; the ten biggest clones take up 0.017%. Specimen: naive CD4+ T cells from blood. The receptors originated from a man in his late teens or twenties in good health.

The J gene is TRBJ2-7, the V gene TRBV5-1; 7 positions agree with TRBD1. This CDR3 has 13 amino acids. Unmatched junction bases numbered 7, after V lost 5 bases and J lost 5 bases. Germline V gene sequence: CDR1 SGHRS, CDR2 YFSETQ. The CDR3 DNA sequence: TGCGCCAGCAGACCGGGGACAGTGAACGAGCAGTACTTC. This codes for CASRPGTVNEQYF.

This clone was picked up a small number of times. The chain joins TRBV9 to TRBJ1-2, with D perhaps matching TRBD1 (6 bases). Germline values: CDR1 SGDLS, CDR2 YYNGEE. The CDR3 runs to 14 residues. Between the trimmed V and J ends, which lost 7 bases and 4 bases, there was a span of 17 bases. The CDR3 protein is CASREGGAGYGYTF. CDR3 DNA: TGTGCCAGCCGGGAAGGGGGGGCCGGCTATGGCTACACCTTC.